This TCR beta chain is drawn from a study of shared clonotypes between healthy human individuals. Broader study findings: Clonotypes which were not shared had lower generation probabilities than clonotypes that all four donors shared. The study drew on few donors, limiting represented genetic and exposure-history diversity. Though the depth was large, rarefaction showed that sorted-subset sequencing was incomplete.

Trimming left V 0 bases short and J 2 bases short, with 11 bases between. Germline V lookup: CDR1 SGHAT, CDR2 FQNNGV. The CDR3 runs 15 residues. Assay: immunoSEQ multiplex PCR; the TCRdb copy retains only in-frame clones and omits some. The data show about 590,000 clones, just under 97% seen once. CD45RO-negative CD8 cells positively selected for CCR7 made up the naive population, which excluded terminally differentiated effector memory CD45RA+ cells. For this clone: As yet, its antigen is unknown.

Sequenced input: naive CD8+ T cells sorted from blood. The sequence was collected from a woman in her twenties or thirties in good health. The chain links TRBV11-2 to TRBJ2-7; the D is unclear. In nucleotides, the CDR3 is TGTGCCAGCAGCTTAGACTATGGCAGAGCCTACGAGCAGTACTTC. As protein: CASSLDYGRAYEQYF.